These 30 T cell receptor beta chains were sequenced from one sample in a study of blood T cell repertoires in COVID-19. Repertoires were generated with immunoSEQ multiplex PCR, while TCRdb's copy carries only in-frame clones and drops some. The sample holds roughly 300,000 clones; more than 70% are singletons and the top ten take 1.5% to 2%. Sequencing input: peripheral blood. The receptors originated from a woman between 45 and 65 years old with acute or convalescent COVID-19.

The genes are TRBV5-5 and TRBJ1-5, with D possibly being TRBD1 (5 bases). Germline-derived CDR1 and CDR2 are SGHKS and YYEKEE (reference sequence). Trimming cost V 4 bases and J 0 bases, with 11 bases left between them. This CDR3 is built from 15 residues. For the CDR3, the DNA is TGTGCCAGCAGCCCAGGACATATTAGCAATCAGCCCCAGCATTTT. This sequence encodes CASSPGHISNQPQHF. Based on the CDR3 plus reference TRBV5-5 and TRBJ1-5, the full variable domain is DAGVTQSPTHLIKTRGQQVTLRCSPISGHKSVSWYQQVLGQGPQFIFQYYEKEERGRGNFPDRFSARQFPNYSSELNVNALLLGDSALYLCASSPGHISNQPQHFGDGTRLSIL.

The CDR3: CASSSLDRSYNQPQHF. CDR3 coding DNA: TGTGCCAGCAGCTCCCTGGACAGGAGCTACAATCAGCCCCAGCATTTT. The genes are TRBV7-8 and TRBJ1-5, with 7 bases lining up with TRBD1. CDR3 size: 16 residues. Germline V gene data show CDR1 as SGHVS and CDR2 as FQNEAQ. V shed 4 bases, J shed 3 bases, and the junction held 9 bases outside the gene matches.

The chain employs TRBV5-1 and TRBJ1-6, with 8 positions matching TRBD1. V shed 0 bases, J shed 7 bases, and the junction held 9 bases outside the gene matches. Germline V gene data show CDR1 as SGHRS and CDR2 as YFSETQ. CDR3 length: 17 residues. CDR3: CASSLGRRTGLNSPLHF. CDR3 nucleotide sequence: TGCGCCAGCAGCTTGGGCCGGAGGACAGGGCTGAATTCACCCCTCCACTTT.

The count of this clone is one. The V gene is TRBV18, the J gene TRBJ1-3; no firm D call. Deletions cut 0 bases from V and 0 bases from J, with 6 bases between. Germline CDR1 KGHSH, CDR2 LQKENI. There are 15 residues in the CDR3. The CDR3 DNA is TGTGCCAGCTCACCACCGCGCATCTCTGGAAACACCATATATTTT. Amino acids: CASSPPRISGNTIYF.

The gene calls are TRBV28 and TRBJ2-7, with TRBD2 matching over 12 bases. This CDR3 is 15 amino acids long. CDR1 is MDHEN, CDR2 SYDVKM, per germline. The junction had 4 bases not matched to a gene; V was cut back by 5 bases and J by 2 bases. The CDR3 DNA reads as TGTGCCAGCAGTCTCGGACTAGCGGGGACCTACGAGCAGTACTTC. Amino acid sequence: CASSLGLAGTYEQYF.

The V call is TRBV5-1, the J call TRBJ2-2; D is uncertain. The CDR3 spans 16 residues. Trimming pared 0 bases from V and 4 bases from J, leaving 13 bases between. CDR1 is SGHRS, CDR2 YFSETQ, per germline. CDR3 residues: CASSLEASDGTGELFF. CDR3 sequence (DNA): TGCGCCAGCAGCTTGGAGGCCAGCGACGGCACCGGGGAGCTGTTTTTT.

The chain carries TRBV2 and TRBJ1-1; 10 bases agree with TRBD1. In germline, CDR1 is SNHLY, CDR2 FYNNEI. V was clipped by 6 bases and J by 8 bases; unmatched bases: 12. This CDR3 is 15 amino acids long. CDR3: CASSDRDRGRREAFF. CDR3 DNA sequence: TGTGCCAGCAGCGACCGGGACAGGGGTCGCCGAGAAGCTTTCTTT. Full variable domain (remainder filled in from reference TRBV2 and TRBJ1-1): EPEVTQTPSHQVTQMGQEVILRCVPISNHLYFYWYRQILGQKVEFLVSFYNNEISEKSEIFDDQFSVERPDGSNFTLKIRSTKLEDSAMYFCASSDRDRGRREAFFGQGTRLTVV.

The genes are TRBV30 and TRBJ1-2, with 7 bases lining up with TRBD1. The CDR3 has 14 residues. The ends lost 0 bases at V and 3 bases at J; junction bases unmatched: 4. Germline V gene data show CDR1 as GTSNPN and CDR2 as SVGIG (reference sequence). The CDR3 spells CAWSVNQGDYGYTF. The CDR3 DNA follows: TGTGCCTGGAGTGTAAATCAGGGGGACTATGGCTACACCTTC.

V usage is TRBV2 and J usage is TRBJ1-4; D is perhaps TRBD1 (6 bases). Germline CDR1 and CDR2: SNHLY and FYNNEI. This CDR3 spans 14 amino acids. The V and J ends lost 0 bases and 8 bases respectively, with 10 bases between them. Written as DNA, the CDR3 is TGTGCCAGCAGTGAAGCCAGGGGAGTGGAAAAACTGTTTTTT. Translated, it gives CASSEARGVEKLFF.

The CDR3 protein is CASSPGLEPEQYF. As DNA, the CDR3 is TGTGCCAGCAGTCCGGGACTGGAGCCCGAGCAGTACTTC. The rearrangement joins TRBV28 to TRBJ2-7; D possibly corresponds to TRBD2 (6 bases). Between the trimmed V and J ends, which lost 5 bases and 6 bases, there was a span of 14 bases. This CDR3 contains 13 residues. Germline V lookup: CDR1 MDHEN, CDR2 SYDVKM.

V is TRBV24-1 and J is TRBJ2-2; possible D gene TRBD1, 6 bases. The CDR3 spans 19 residues. V was shortened by 5 bases and J by 3 bases, with 24 bases between the two germline ends. Per germline, CDR1 KGHDR and CDR2 SFDVKD. DNA of the CDR3: TGTGCCACCAGTGCCCCCCTCGGCACAGGGAGAGGGGACACCGGGGAGCTGTTTTTT. It is translated as CATSAPLGTGRGDTGELFF.

The chain has TRBV2 and TRBJ1-6; D gene uncertain. CDR3 size: 12 residues. From germline, CDR1 is SNHLY and CDR2 FYNNEI. Trimming took 3 bases from V and 10 from J, leaving 7 bases between them. In nucleotides, the CDR3 is TGTGCCAGCAGTGACAGTAGCTCACCCCTCCACTTT. As protein: CASSDSSSPLHF.

This rearrangement joins TRBV28 to TRBJ1-1; TRBD1 is a possible D gene (5 bases). Germline V CDR1 and CDR2: MDHEN, SYDVKM. The V end lost 4 bases, the J end lost 0 bases, and 6 bases lay between the germline ends. The CDR3 totals 13 residues. The CDR3 sequence is CASSSGLNTEAFF. In nucleotides, the CDR3 is TGTGCCAGCAGTTCAGGGCTGAACACTGAAGCTTTCTTT.

This chain uses TRBV19 with TRBJ1-6; 8 bases align to TRBD1. In germline, CDR1 is LNHDA, CDR2 SQIVND (reference sequence). This CDR3 has 14 amino acids. Trimming at V came to 4 bases and at J to 5 bases, leaving 1 base not matched to a gene. The CDR3 here is CASSKGQDNSPLHF. The CDR3 nucleotides are TGTGCCAGTAGTAAGGGACAGGATAATTCACCCCTCCACTTT.

V and J are TRBV2 and TRBJ2-7; D is possibly TRBD2 (5 bases). The CDR3 is 13 residues long. V dropped 6 bases and J dropped 3 bases, with 12 bases sitting between them. CDR1 and CDR2 from the germline V gene are SNHLY and FYNNEI. The CDR3 loop reads CASSGRRNYEQYF. The CDR3 DNA sequence: TGTGCCAGCAGCGGCAGGAGGAACTACGAGCAGTACTTC.

The CDR3 nucleotides are TGTGCCAGCAGACTGGACATCACAGATACGCAGTATTTT. Its translation: CASRLDITDTQYF. The gene calls are TRBV2 and TRBJ2-3; possible D gene TRBD1, 5 bases. Trimming shortened V by 6 bases and J by 2 bases, and 9 bases separated the two germline ends. Germline loops: CDR1 SNHLY, CDR2 FYNNEI. The CDR3 spans 13 residues.

This chain uses TRBV11-2 with TRBJ1-3; D is possibly TRBD1 (5 bases). This CDR3 is built from 15 residues. The ends were cut back, 4 bases at V and 2 bases at J, with 12 bases in the middle. The V gene's germline CDR1 is SGHAT and CDR2 FQNNGV. The CDR3 here is CASSWGGSAGNTIYF. CDR3 DNA: TGTGCCAGCAGCTGGGGCGGCTCTGCTGGAAACACCATATATTTT.

The CDR3, as DNA: TGTGCCAGCTCGAGGACAGGGAGCACAGATACGCAGTATTTT. Amino acid sequence: CASSRTGSTDTQYF. This rearrangement joins TRBV7-3 to TRBJ2-3; 8 bases line up with TRBD1. Looked up from germline, CDR1 is SGHTA and CDR2 is FQGTGA. Unmatched junction bases numbered 4, after V lost 8 bases and J lost 0 bases. The length of the CDR3 is 14 residues.

This clone was observed once. This chain links TRBV6-4 with TRBJ1-4; D uncertain. Germline CDR1 is MRHNA and CDR2 is SNTAGT. The ends were cut back, 2 bases at V and 7 bases at J, with 8 bases in the middle. This CDR3 has 13 amino acids. DNA for the CDR3: TGTGCCAGCAGTGACCTCGCGGGTGAAAAACTGTTTTTT. Its translation is CASSDLAGEKLFF.

In nucleotides, the CDR3 is TGTGCCAGCAGCCGGGACTACAGGGTTGAGCAGTTCTTC. It yields the protein CASSRDYRVEQFF. The gene calls are TRBV9 and TRBJ2-1, with TRBD2 as a possible D gene (7 bases). The ends were cut back, 4 bases at V and 9 bases at J, with 14 bases in the middle. This CDR3 has 13 residues. Germline V gene lookup returns CDR1 SGDLS and CDR2 YYNGEE. The variable domain in full, with the rest retrieved from reference TRBV9 and TRBJ2-1, is DSGVTQTPKHLITATGQRVTLRCSPRSGDLSVYWYQQSLDQGLQFLIQYYNGEERAKGNILERFSAQQFPDLHSELNLSSLELGDSALYFCASSRDYRVEQFFGPGTRLTVL.

Only one count was recorded for this clone. The chain joins TRBV28 to TRBJ2-7; maybe TRBD1 (6 bases). Germline V gene lookup returns CDR1 MDHEN and CDR2 SYDVKM. This CDR3 comprises 19 residues. V shed 3 bases and J shed 1 base, with 25 bases lying between them. The CDR3 region is CASSFFFTGFGQKSYEQYF. DNA for the CDR3: TGTGCCAGCAGTTTCTTTTTTACTGGGTTTGGACAGAAGTCCTACGAGCAGTACTTC. The full variable domain, rest sourced from reference TRBV28 and TRBJ2-7, is DVKVTQSSRYLVKRTGEKVFLECVQDMDHENMFWYRQDPGLGLRLIYFSYDVKMKEKGDIPEGYSVSREKKERFSLILESASTNQTSMYLCASSFFFTGFGQKSYEQYFGPGTRLTVT.

The table lists this clone with a count of one. CDR3 residues: CASSYSGQGVGYTF. In nucleotides, the CDR3 is TGTGCCAGCAGTTACTCCGGACAGGGCGTCGGCTACACCTTC. The J gene is TRBJ1-2, the V gene TRBV6-5; the match to TRBD1 covers 8 bases. CDR3 length: 14 residues. V shed 0 bases, J shed 8 bases, and the junction held 5 bases outside the gene matches. The germline gives CDR1 MNHEY, CDR2 SVGAGI.

CDR3 in DNA: TGTGCCAGCAGTGATCCGACAGATATCCAAGAGACCCAGTACTTC. It translates to CASSDPTDIQETQYF. The rearrangement uses TRBV2 and TRBJ2-5; TRBD1 is a possible D gene (5 bases). The CDR3 is made up of 15 amino acids. CDR1 is SNHLY and CDR2 is FYNNEI in the germline V gene. V lost 3 bases and J 1 base, leaving 12 bases between the germline ends.

The rearrangement joins TRBV4-1 to TRBJ2-7; 8 positions match TRBD1. The CDR3 has 17 amino acids. Trimming took 5 bases from V and 3 from J; bases not matched to a gene: 15. Germline V gene data show CDR1 as MGHRA and CDR2 as YSYEKL. CDR3 region: CASSKTARDRSFYEQYF. The CDR3, as DNA: TGCGCCAGCAGCAAAACAGCCCGGGACAGGTCTTTCTACGAGCAGTACTTC.

This clone has only a few counts. The DNA for the CDR3 is TGTGCCTGGACAGGTGGGAGAAATGAAAAACTGTTTTTT. Translating gives CAWTGGRNEKLFF. The chain is built from TRBV30 and TRBJ1-4; D is unresolved. Germline lookup yields CDR1 GTSNPN and CDR2 SVGIG (reference sequence). Deletions cut 4 bases from V and 5 bases from J, with 11 bases between. This CDR3 has 13 residues.

V and J are TRBV6-5 and TRBJ2-7; 10 nucleotides line up with TRBD1. This CDR3 has 15 amino acids. The J segment lost 6 bases and the V segment lost 4 bases, leaving 9 bases of the junction unmatched. Germline-derived CDR1 and CDR2 are MNHEY and SVGAGI. This CDR3 is CASSSRQGATSEQYF. The CDR3 DNA sequence: TGTGCCAGCAGTTCGAGACAGGGGGCCACAAGCGAGCAGTACTTC.

The chain joins TRBV7-9 to TRBJ2-7, with TRBD1 matching 8 bases. In germline, CDR1 is SEHNR, CDR2 FQNEAQ (reference sequence). This CDR3 region has 14 residues. Losses at the gene ends were 2 bases for V and 4 bases for J; bases not matched to a gene: 4. The CDR3 protein is CASSLQGAYYEQYF. In nucleotides, the CDR3 is TGTGCCAGCAGCTTACAGGGGGCATATTACGAGCAGTACTTC.

The chain recombines TRBV6-2 or TRBV6-3 with TRBJ2-7, with TRBD2 matching over 10 bases. The CDR3 length is 17 residues. Trimming removed 5 bases from V and 3 bases from J; junction bases left unmatched: 13. Germline CDR1 and CDR2: MNHEY and SVGEGT. The DNA for the CDR3 is TGTGCCAGCAGTGGATTTAGCGGGAGGTCGGCTATCTACGAGCAGTACTTC. Encoded protein: CASSGFSGRSAIYEQYF.

The chain is built from TRBV4-3 and TRBJ1-1; unclear D gene. The CDR3 length is 15 residues. Trimming stripped 3 bases from V and 1 base from J, with 12 bases between. CDR1 LGHNA and CDR2 YSLEER come from the germline V gene. The CDR3 nucleotides are TGCGCCAGCAGCCAGGCTCCGGGTGGGAACACTGAAGCTTTCTTT. This codes for CASSQAPGGNTEAFF.

The chain recombines TRBV9 with TRBJ2-1; 7 bases are shared with TRBD1. The germline V gene has CDR1 SGDLS and CDR2 YYNGEE. Losses at the gene ends were 3 bases for V and 9 bases for J; bases not matched to a gene: 21. CDR3 size: 18 residues. DNA of the CDR3: TGTGCCAGCAGCGACGGGACGTCGACAGGGCGACCAGTTTTTGAGCAGTTCTTC. Translation gives CASSDGTSTGRPVFEQFF. The full variable domain, rest sourced from reference TRBV9 and TRBJ2-1, is DSGVTQTPKHLITATGQRVTLRCSPRSGDLSVYWYQQSLDQGLQFLIQYYNGEERAKGNILERFSAQQFPDLHSELNLSSLELGDSALYFCASSDGTSTGRPVFEQFFGPGTRLTVL.